This T cell receptor (beta chain) came from a study of T cells in Graves' hyperthyroidism and ophthalmopathy. Overall study findings and caveats: Most thyroid clonotypes that were expanded above 0.001 also turned up in blood.

Amplification of TCR beta CDR3 regions was performed using RNA transcripts as template. A set of HTBI primers served as the primers for a first-round RT-PCR of the TCR CDR3. TCRdb independently ran MiXCR on the multiplex PCR reads; one entry per CDR3 protein. The table shows fewer than 500,000 distinct CDR3 sequences, with roughly 14% occurring only once. Diagnoses were established using clinical symptoms, serum thyroxine and TRAb, thyroid ultrasound and orbital computed tomography. Blood was obtained at the first hyperthyroidism diagnosis, which preceded any ophthalmopathy symptoms. PBMCs were derived from about 9.1 ml fresh peripheral blood. Turning to this clonotype: Its antigen is not known.

The source material was blood. This TCR was recovered from a man in his thirties or forties with Graves' hyperthyroidism that later progressed to Graves' ophthalmopathy.

DNA for the CDR3: TGTGCCAGCAGTTTGGGGACAGGTCTTAACTATGGCTACACCTTC. Its protein is CASSLGTGLNYGYTF. The chain joins TRBV12-3 or TRBV12-4 to TRBJ1-2; 8 bases align to TRBD1. The CDR3 contains 15 residues. Trimming cost V 3 bases and J 1 base; bases outside gene matches: 4.